Included here is one T cell receptor beta chain sequence, with context. What it binds is not known. The data stem from a study of T cells in Graves' hyperthyroidism and ophthalmopathy. Study-wide points: Using 13 V-J features, a model discriminated ophthalmopathy from stable hyperthyroidism.

TCR beta CDR3 regions were amplified from RNA transcripts. TCR CDR3 underwent first-round RT-PCR with the HTBI primer set. MiXCR, run by TCRdb on the multiplex PCR reads, gives a single entry per CDR3 protein. The top ten clones hold 34% of a sample with hundreds of thousands of distinct CDR3 sequences, 20% to 25% of them seen once. The CDR3 contains 15 residues. The germline V gene encodes CDR1 MGHRA and CDR2 YSYEKL. The V gene lost 0 bases and the J gene lost 7 bases, with 13 bases spanning the gap. The chain employs TRBV4-1 and TRBJ2-1; D tentatively fits TRBD1 or TRBD2 (5 bases each). The sequencing input was blood. This TCR came from a man aged 30 to 45 with Graves' ophthalmopathy. CDR3 nucleotides: TGCGCCAGCAGCCAAGAAGCGGTAAAGGGGAATGAGCAGTTCTTC. It translates to CASSQEAVKGNEQFF.